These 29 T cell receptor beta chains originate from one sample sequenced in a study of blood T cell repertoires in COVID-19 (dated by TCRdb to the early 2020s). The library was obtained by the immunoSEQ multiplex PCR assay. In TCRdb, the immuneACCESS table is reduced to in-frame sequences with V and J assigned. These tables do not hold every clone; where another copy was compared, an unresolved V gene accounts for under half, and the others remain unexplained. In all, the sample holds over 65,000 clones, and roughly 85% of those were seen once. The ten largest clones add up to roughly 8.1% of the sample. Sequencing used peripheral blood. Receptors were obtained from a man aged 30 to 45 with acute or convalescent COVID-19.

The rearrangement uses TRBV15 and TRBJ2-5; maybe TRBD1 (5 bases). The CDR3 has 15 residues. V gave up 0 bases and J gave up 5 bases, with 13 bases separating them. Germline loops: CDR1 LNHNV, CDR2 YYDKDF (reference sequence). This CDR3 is CATSRDLGVVETQYF. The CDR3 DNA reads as TGTGCCACCAGCAGAGATTTAGGGGTTGTTGAGACCCAGTACTTC.

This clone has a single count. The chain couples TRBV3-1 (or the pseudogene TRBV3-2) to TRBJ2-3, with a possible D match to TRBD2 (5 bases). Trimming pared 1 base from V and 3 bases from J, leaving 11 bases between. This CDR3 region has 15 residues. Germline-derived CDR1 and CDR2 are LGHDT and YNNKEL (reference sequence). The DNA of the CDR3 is TGTGCCAGCAGCCAAGTCGGCTCGGGAACAGATACGCAGTATTTT. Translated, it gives CASSQVGSGTDTQYF.

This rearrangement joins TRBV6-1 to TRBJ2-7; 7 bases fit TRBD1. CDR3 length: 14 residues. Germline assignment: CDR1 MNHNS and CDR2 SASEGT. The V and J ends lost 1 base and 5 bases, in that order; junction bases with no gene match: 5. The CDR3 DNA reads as TGTGCCAGCAGTGAAGGACAGGGATCGGACGAGCAGTACTTC. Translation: CASSEGQGSDEQYF.

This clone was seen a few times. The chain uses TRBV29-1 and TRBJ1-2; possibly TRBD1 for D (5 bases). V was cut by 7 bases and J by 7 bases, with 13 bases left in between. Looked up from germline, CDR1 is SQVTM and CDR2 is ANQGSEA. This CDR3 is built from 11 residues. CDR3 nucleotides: TGCAGCGCCGCGGGGGTCGGTGGCTACACCTTC. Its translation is CSAAGVGGYTF. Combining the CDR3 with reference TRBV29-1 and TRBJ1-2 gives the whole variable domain SAVISQKPSRDICQRGTSLTIQCQVDSQVTMMFWYRQQPGQSLTLIATANQGSEATYESGFVIDKFPISRPNLTFSTLTVSNMSPEDSSIYLCSAAGVGGYTFGSGTRLTVV.

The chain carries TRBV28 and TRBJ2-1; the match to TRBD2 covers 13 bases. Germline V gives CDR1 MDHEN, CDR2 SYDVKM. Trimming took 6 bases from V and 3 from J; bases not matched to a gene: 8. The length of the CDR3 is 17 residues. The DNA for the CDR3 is TGTGCCAGCAGCGACGGGACTAGCGGGGACGGCTACAATGAGCAGTTCTTC. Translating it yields CASSDGTSGDGYNEQFF.

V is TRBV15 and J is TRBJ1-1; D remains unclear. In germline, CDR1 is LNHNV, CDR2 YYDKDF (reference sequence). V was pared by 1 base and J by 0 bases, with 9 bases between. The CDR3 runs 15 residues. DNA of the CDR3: TGTGCCACCAGCAGAGGAGGCTCATTGAACACTGAAGCTTTCTTT. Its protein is CATSRGGSLNTEAFF.

CDR3 sequence reads: CASSPRGELFF. The CDR3 nucleotides are TGTGCCAGCAGCCCCAGGGGGGAGCTGTTTTTT. J is TRBJ2-2 and V is TRBV7-9, with D unresolved. CDR1 is SEHNR, CDR2 FQNEAQ, per germline (reference sequence). The CDR3 runs to 11 residues. V lost 5 bases and J lost 8, with 6 bases in between.

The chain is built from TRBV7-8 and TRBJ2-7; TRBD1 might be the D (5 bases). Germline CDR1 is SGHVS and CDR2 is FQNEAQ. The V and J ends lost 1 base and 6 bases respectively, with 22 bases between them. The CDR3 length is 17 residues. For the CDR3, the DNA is TGTGCCAGCAGCTTAGATTTCACAGGAGAGTCCACTATCGAGCAGTACTTC. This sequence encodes CASSLDFTGESTIEQYF.

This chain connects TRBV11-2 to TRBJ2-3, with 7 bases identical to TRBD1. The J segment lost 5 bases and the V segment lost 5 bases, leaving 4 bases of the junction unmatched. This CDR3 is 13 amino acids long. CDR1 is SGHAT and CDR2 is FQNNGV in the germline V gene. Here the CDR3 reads CASSVTGVDTQYF. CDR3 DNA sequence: TGTGCCAGCAGCGTCACAGGGGTAGATACGCAGTATTTT.

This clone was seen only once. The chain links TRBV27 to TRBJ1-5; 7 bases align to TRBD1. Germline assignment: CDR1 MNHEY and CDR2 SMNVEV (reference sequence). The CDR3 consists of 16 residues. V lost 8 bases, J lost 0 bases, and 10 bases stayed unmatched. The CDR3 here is CASRSGGPNSNQPQHF. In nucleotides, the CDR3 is TGTGCCAGCCGTTCAGGGGGTCCGAATAGCAATCAGCCCCAGCATTTT.

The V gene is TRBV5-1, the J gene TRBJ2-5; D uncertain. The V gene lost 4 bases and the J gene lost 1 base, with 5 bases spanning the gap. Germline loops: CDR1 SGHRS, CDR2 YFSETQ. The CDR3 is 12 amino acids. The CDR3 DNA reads TGCGCCAGCAGCCTCCTCCAAGAGACCCAGTACTTC. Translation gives CASSLLQETQYF.

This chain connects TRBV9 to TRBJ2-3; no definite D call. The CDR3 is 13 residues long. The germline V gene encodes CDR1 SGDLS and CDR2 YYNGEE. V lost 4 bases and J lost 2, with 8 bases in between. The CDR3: CASSPEPTDTQYF. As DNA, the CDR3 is TGTGCCAGCAGCCCAGAACCCACAGATACGCAGTATTTT. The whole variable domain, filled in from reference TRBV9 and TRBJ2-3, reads DSGVTQTPKHLITATGQRVTLRCSPRSGDLSVYWYQQSLDQGLQFLIQYYNGEERAKGNILERFSAQQFPDLHSELNLSSLELGDSALYFCASSPEPTDTQYFGPGTRLTVL.

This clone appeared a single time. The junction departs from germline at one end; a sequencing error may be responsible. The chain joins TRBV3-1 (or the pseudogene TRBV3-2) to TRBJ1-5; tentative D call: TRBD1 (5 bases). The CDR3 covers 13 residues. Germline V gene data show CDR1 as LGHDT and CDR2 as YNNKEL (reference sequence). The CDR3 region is CAGSQLTGQPQHF. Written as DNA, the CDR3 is TGTGCCGGCAGCCAACTAACAGGCCAGCCCCAGCATTTT.

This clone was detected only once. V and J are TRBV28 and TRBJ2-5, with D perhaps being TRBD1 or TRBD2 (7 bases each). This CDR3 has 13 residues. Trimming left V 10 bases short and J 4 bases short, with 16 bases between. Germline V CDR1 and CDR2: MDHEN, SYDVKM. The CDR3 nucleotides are TGTGCCATCAGGGGGGGTGTCTTAGAGACCCAGTACTTC. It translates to CAIRGGVLETQYF. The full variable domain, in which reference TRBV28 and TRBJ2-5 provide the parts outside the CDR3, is DVKVTQSSRYLVKRTGEKVFLECVQDMDHENMFWYRQDPGLGLRLIYFSYDVKMKEKGDIPEGYSVSREKKERFSLILESASTNQTSMYLCAIRGGVLETQYFGPGTRLLVL.

DNA for the CDR3: TGTGCCAGCAGTCCAACGGGACAGTCAAACTATGGCTACACCTTC. Translated: CASSPTGQSNYGYTF. The V and J genes are TRBV25-1 and TRBJ1-2; 7 bases map to TRBD1. V dropped 5 bases and J dropped 2; count of bases not matched to a gene: 8. This CDR3 is built from 15 residues. Germline V gene data show CDR1 as MGHDK and CDR2 as SYGVNS.

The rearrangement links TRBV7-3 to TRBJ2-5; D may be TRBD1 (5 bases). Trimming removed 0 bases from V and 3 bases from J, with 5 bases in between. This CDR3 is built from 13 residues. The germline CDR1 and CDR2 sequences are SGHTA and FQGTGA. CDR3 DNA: TGTGCCAGCAGCTTAACAGGGGAAGAGACCCAGTACTTC. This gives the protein CASSLTGEETQYF. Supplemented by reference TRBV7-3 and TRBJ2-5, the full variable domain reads GAGVSQTPSNKVTEKGKYVELRCDPISGHTALYWYRQSLGQGPEFLIYFQGTGAADDSGLPNDRFFAVRPEGSVSTLKIQRTERGDSAVYLCASSLTGEETQYFGPGTRLLVL.

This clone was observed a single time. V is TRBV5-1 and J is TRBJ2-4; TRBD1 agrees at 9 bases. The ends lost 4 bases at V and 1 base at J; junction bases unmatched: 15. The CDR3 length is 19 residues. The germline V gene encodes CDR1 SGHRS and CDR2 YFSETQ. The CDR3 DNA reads TGCGCCAGCAGCGTGGGTGGACAGGGGAAGGGGATGGCCAAAAACATTCAGTACTTC. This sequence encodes CASSVGGQGKGMAKNIQYF.

CDR3: CASSVRANFRPQHF. The DNA for the CDR3 is TGTGCCAGCAGTGTCAGGGCTAACTTCCGGCCCCAGCATTTT. The chain carries TRBV2 and TRBJ1-5; possibly TRBD1 for D (5 bases). V lost 4 bases and J lost 9, with 16 bases in between. This CDR3 region has 14 residues. Germline CDR1 is SNHLY and CDR2 is FYNNEI.

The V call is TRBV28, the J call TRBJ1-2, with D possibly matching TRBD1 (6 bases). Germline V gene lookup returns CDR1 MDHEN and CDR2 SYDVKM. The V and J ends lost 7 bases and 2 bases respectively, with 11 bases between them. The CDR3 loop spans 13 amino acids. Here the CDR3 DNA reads TGTGCCAGCATAGACAGGATGAACTATGGCTACACCTTC. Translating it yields CASIDRMNYGYTF.

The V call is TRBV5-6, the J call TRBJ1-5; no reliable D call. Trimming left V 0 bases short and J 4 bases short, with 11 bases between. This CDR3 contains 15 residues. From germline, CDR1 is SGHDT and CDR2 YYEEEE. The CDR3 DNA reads TGTGCCAGCAGCTTGGGGAGGTCGGGGAATCAGCCCCAGCATTTT. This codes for CASSLGRSGNQPQHF.

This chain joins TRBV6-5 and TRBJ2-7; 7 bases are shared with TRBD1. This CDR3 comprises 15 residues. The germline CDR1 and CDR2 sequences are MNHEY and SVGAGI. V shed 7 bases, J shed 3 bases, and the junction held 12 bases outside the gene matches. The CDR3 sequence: CASTEGQLFGYEQYF. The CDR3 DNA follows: TGTGCCAGCACCGAGGGACAGTTGTTCGGCTACGAGCAGTACTTC.

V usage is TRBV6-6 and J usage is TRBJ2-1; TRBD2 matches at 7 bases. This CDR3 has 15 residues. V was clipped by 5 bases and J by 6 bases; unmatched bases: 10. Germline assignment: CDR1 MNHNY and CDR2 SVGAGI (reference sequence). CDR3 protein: CASSISSGLGNEQFF. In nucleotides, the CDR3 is TGTGCCAGCAGTATATCTAGCGGTTTGGGCAATGAGCAGTTCTTC.

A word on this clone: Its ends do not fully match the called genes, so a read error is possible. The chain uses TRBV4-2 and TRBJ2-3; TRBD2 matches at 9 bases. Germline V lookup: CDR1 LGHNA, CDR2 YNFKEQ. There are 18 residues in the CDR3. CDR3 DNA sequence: TGTGCCAGCAGCGAAGAAGGTCTAGCGGGAACCGGCACAGATACGCAGTATTTT. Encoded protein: CASSEEGLAGTGTDTQYF.

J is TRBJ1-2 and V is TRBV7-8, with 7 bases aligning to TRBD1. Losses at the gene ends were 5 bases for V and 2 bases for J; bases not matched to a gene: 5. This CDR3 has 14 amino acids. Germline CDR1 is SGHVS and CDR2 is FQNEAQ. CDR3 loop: CASSKQGTNYGYTF. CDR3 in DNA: TGTGCCAGCAGCAAACAGGGGACAAACTATGGCTACACCTTC.

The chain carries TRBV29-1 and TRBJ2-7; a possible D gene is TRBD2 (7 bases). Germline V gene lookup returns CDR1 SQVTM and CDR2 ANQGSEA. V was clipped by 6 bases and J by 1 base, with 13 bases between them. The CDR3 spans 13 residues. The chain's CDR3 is CSVQGGASYEQYF. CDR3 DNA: TGCAGCGTCCAAGGGGGGGCGTCCTACGAGCAGTACTTC.

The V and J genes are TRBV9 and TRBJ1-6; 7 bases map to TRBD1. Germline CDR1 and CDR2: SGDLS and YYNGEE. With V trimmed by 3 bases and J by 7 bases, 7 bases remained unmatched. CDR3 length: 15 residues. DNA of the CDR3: TGTGCCAGCAGCGAAAGGGACAGAGGGAATTCACCCCTCCACTTT. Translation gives CASSERDRGNSPLHF.

CDR3 nucleotide sequence: TGTGCCAGCAGCACCCGTAGGGGGCGCTTCAACGAGCAGTACTTC. It translates to CASSTRRGRFNEQYF. The gene calls are TRBV28 and TRBJ2-7, with 7 bases identical to TRBD1. Germline V gene data show CDR1 as MDHEN and CDR2 as SYDVKM. This CDR3 has 15 amino acids. V trimming: 6 bases; J trimming: 5 bases; junction bases outside the gene matches: 13. Full variable domain (rest looked up from reference TRBV28 and TRBJ2-7): DVKVTQSSRYLVKRTGEKVFLECVQDMDHENMFWYRQDPGLGLRLIYFSYDVKMKEKGDIPEGYSVSREKKERFSLILESASTNQTSMYLCASSTRRGRFNEQYFGPGTRLTVT.

The CDR3 loop is CASSLVGSETYEQYF. For the CDR3, the DNA is TGCGCCAGCAGCTTGGTTGGCAGCGAGACCTACGAGCAGTACTTC. This rearrangement joins TRBV5-1 to TRBJ2-7; D gene unclear. Trimming took 0 bases from V and 2 from J, leaving 12 bases between them. This CDR3 contains 15 residues. CDR1 is SGHRS, CDR2 YFSETQ, per germline.

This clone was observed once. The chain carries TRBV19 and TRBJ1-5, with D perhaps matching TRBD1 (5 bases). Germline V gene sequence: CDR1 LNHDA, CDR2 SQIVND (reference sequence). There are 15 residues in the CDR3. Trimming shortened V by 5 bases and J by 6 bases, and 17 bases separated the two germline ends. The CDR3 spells CASSLGVPGSQPQHF. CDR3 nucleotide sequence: TGTGCCAGTAGTTTAGGGGTCCCAGGTAGTCAGCCCCAGCATTTT.